What follows are 3 T cell receptor beta chains derived from one specimen sequenced in a study of cytomegalovirus exposure and HLA in healthy donors. Assay: immunoSEQ multiplex PCR; the TCRdb copy retains only in-frame clones and omits some. The table has about 120,000 clones, roughly 90% seen once. The sequenced sample was PBMCs. The receptors come from a woman younger than 35 in good health and CMV-seronegative.

The V and J genes are TRBV9 and TRBJ1-1; D might be TRBD1 (5 bases). There are 14 residues in the CDR3. Trimming left V 0 bases short and J 3 bases short, with 9 bases between. The germline V gene encodes CDR1 SGDLS and CDR2 YYNGEE. DNA of the CDR3: TGTGCCAGCAGCGTAGAATTAGGGGACACTGAAGCTTTCTTT. Its translation is CASSVELGDTEAFF.

The chain uses TRBV11-3 and TRBJ2-1, with TRBD2 matching 7 bases. Losses at the gene ends were 5 bases for V and 9 bases for J; bases not matched to a gene: 13. This CDR3 has 15 residues. Germline V gives CDR1 SGHNT, CDR2 YENEEA. The CDR3 DNA reads as TGTGCCAGCAGCCAGACTGGGGAGGGCCAGATTGAGCAGTTCTTC. Translating it yields CASSQTGEGQIEQFF.

The chain's CDR3 is CASFGQGSYNEQFF. CDR3 in DNA: TGTGCCAGCTTCGGACAGGGGTCCTACAATGAGCAGTTCTTC. V usage is TRBV28 and J usage is TRBJ2-1, with TRBD1 matching 9 bases. Trimming removed 8 bases from V and 1 base from J; junction bases left unmatched: 3. This CDR3 region has 14 residues. In germline, CDR1 is MDHEN, CDR2 SYDVKM.